This TCR beta chain stems from a study of response to subunit inactivated influenza vaccine. Notes on the study in general: Researchers suggested that each seasonal influenza vaccination recruits few new T cells.

The ends were cut back, 3 bases at V and 5 bases at J, with 7 bases in the middle. This CDR3 spans 12 amino acids. Germline CDR1 SEHNR, CDR2 FQNEAQ (reference sequence). The table lists this clonotype with a few counts. Its target is not known. TCRdb processed the RT-PCR reads anew with MiXCR; each CDR3 protein has one entry. Of a few hundred thousand distinct CDR3 sequences in the sample, around 15% were seen once. This TCR derives from a man between 50 and 59 years old who received an inactivated influenza vaccine. The chain joins TRBV7-9 to TRBJ1-2; D is ambiguous. The sequenced sample was PBMCs from blood, obtained 12 days after vaccination. The CDR3 DNA is TGTGCCAGCAGCTTGATACCTTATGGCTACACCTTC. It yields the protein CASSLIPYGYTF.